This record looks at one T cell receptor beta chain sequence and its context. The data stem from a study of blood T cell repertoires in COVID-19. Background on the study: Italy, Spain and the United States were the sources of the convalescent and acute COVID-19 samples. PBMCs, B-cell-depleted T cells, or T cells were the source of the cDNA or gDNA that made up the material.

Per the original data handling: By means of reference gene primer amplification, nucleated cell counts were estimated. The assay was immunoSEQ multiplex PCR, and TCRdb's table has in-frame clones only and misses some. V, J and clone size reflect that table, while D and trimming were determined from the DNA. The data contain some 250,000 clones, around 82% of them singletons. The specimen was peripheral blood. This clonotype was sampled from a middle-aged man with active or convalescent COVID-19.

In nucleotides, the CDR3 is TGTGCCAGCAGTGAAGCGCCCGCGCAGCCCCAGCATTTT. Protein product: CASSEAPAQPQHF. The V and J genes are TRBV6-1 and TRBJ1-5, with D uncertain. The CDR3 has 13 residues. Germline V gene lookup returns CDR1 MNHNS and CDR2 SASEGT. Trimming pared 0 bases from V and 7 bases from J, leaving 7 bases between.